The present T cell receptor (beta chain) was sequenced within a study of cytotoxic CD8 clonotypes in ibrutinib-treated CLL. On the study more broadly: Patient counts were 11 relapsed/refractory, about 14 treatment-naive and about 18 IGHV unmutated. Findings and caveats of the study: Clonality was higher at ibrutinib response and returned toward baseline at progression. Researchers report that baseline clonality outpaced age-matched healthy donors and tracked circulating CD8+ T-cell counts.

As concerns this clone: What it recognizes is unknown.

The planned depth of sequencing spanned 1 in 200,000 to 1 in 1 million T cells. The table came from immunoSEQ multiplex PCR; TCRdb's copy has only in-frame clones and leaves some out. In the table there are approximately 190,000 clones, more than 65% of which are singletons. Trimming removed 0 bases at V and 5 bases at J, with 15 bases between. The CDR3 is 16 amino acids. The germline V gene encodes CDR1 SGHDT and CDR2 YYEEEE. Specimen: PBMCs, collected after 12 months of ibrutinib treatment. The receptor was isolated from a human donor with chronic lymphocytic leukemia. V and J are TRBV5-6 and TRBJ1-5; TRBD1 is a possible D gene (6 bases). The CDR3 DNA reads TGTGCCAGCAGCTTGGGTGGCAGGGGAACACATCAGCCCCAGCATTTT. This translates into CASSLGGRGTHQPQHF.